This entry lists 20 T cell receptor beta chains sequenced from one sample in a study of beta chain features in type 1 diabetes. Sequenced material consisted of expressed TCRB transcripts (all of the isolated RNA was reverse transcribed). TCRdb's copy holds only in-frame clones and misses some; the assay was immunoSEQ multiplex PCR. Of under 300,000 clones in the sample, about 25% were seen once. The specimen was central memory CD4+ T cells from blood. These receptors were obtained from a man between 25 and 39 years old in good health.

V gene TRBV10-3 combines with J gene TRBJ2-1; 9 nucleotides line up with TRBD1. The CDR3 loop spans 15 amino acids. Germline V gene lookup returns CDR1 ENHRY and CDR2 SYGVKD. With V trimmed by 6 bases and J by 6 bases, 9 bases remained unmatched. CDR3 residues: CAISTGQGLTNEQFF. CDR3 nucleotide sequence: TGTGCCATCAGCACGGGACAGGGACTCACCAATGAGCAGTTCTTC.

This clone was seen a few times. This is likely an artifact of a read error, given a far larger clone one base away. Other nucleotide sequences in the sample specify the same CDR3. The rearrangement uses TRBV28 and TRBJ2-7; tentatively, D is TRBD2 (6 bases). This CDR3 comprises 12 residues. Trimming took 5 bases from V and 3 from J, leaving 8 bases between them. From germline, CDR1 is MDHEN and CDR2 SYDVKM. Here the CDR3 DNA reads TGTGCCAGCAGTCGGGGGAGCTACGAGCAGTACTTC. It encodes CASSRGSYEQYF.

The chain links TRBV5-6 to TRBJ2-1, with 8 bases matching TRBD1. Trimming at V came to 5 bases and at J to 1 base, leaving 5 bases not matched to a gene. The CDR3 loop spans 15 amino acids. Germline loops: CDR1 SGHDT, CDR2 YYEEEE. The CDR3 spells CASRSGGRSYNEQFF. The CDR3 bases are TGTGCCAGCAGGTCAGGGGGCAGGTCCTACAATGAGCAGTTCTTC.

The rearrangement uses TRBV5-4 and TRBJ2-7, with D possibly matching TRBD1 (5 bases). Germline assignment: CDR1 SGHNT and CDR2 YYREEE (reference sequence). The V end was cut by 4 bases, the J end by 2 bases, with 16 bases between. The CDR3 length is 15 residues. The CDR3 loop reads CASSPSTGSTYEQYF. In DNA form, the CDR3 reads TGTGCCAGCAGCCCCTCTACAGGCTCAACCTACGAGCAGTACTTC.

There are a few counts of this clone. The rearrangement links TRBV19 to TRBJ2-1; D remains unclear. Trimming pared 7 bases from V and 5 bases from J, leaving 3 bases between. The CDR3 covers 10 residues. CDR1 and CDR2 from the germline V gene are LNHDA and SQIVND (reference sequence). The CDR3 DNA follows: TGTGCCAGTAAGGACAATGAGCAGTTCTTC. Protein: CASKDNEQFF.

The chain has TRBV11-2 and TRBJ2-5, with D perhaps TRBD1 or TRBD2 (6 bases each). The CDR3 contains 16 residues. The germline gives CDR1 SGHAT, CDR2 FQNNGV. Trimming took off 4 bases at V and 5 bases at J, with 20 bases between the two ends. The CDR3 loop reads CASSSERAGGRETQYF. The DNA for the CDR3 is TGTGCCAGCAGCTCGGAGCGGGCTGGGGGCCGGGAGACCCAGTACTTC.

A few counts support this clone. This chain uses TRBV21-1 with TRBJ1-1; the listed D gene, TRBD1, was not tested against the DNA. TRBV21-1 is labeled a pseudogene. The CDR3 is 12 residues long. CDR3 in amino acids: CASSGRQSEAFF. CDR3 nucleotide sequence: TGTGCCAGCAGTGGCCGACAGTCTGAAGCTTTCTTT.

This clone was seen a handful of times. The rearrangement uses TRBV29-1 and TRBJ2-7; a weak D match, TRBD2 (5 bases). This CDR3 has 13 amino acids. The germline V gene encodes CDR1 SQVTM and CDR2 ANQGSEA. V shed 2 bases and J shed 5 bases, with 13 bases lying between them. CDR3 sequence reads: CSVERGSGNEQYF. The CDR3 region has the DNA TGCAGCGTTGAACGGGGTAGTGGGAACGAGCAGTACTTC.

This chain joins TRBV6-5 and TRBJ2-5, with 8 bases aligning to TRBD1. This CDR3 has 14 residues. Per the germline V gene, CDR1 is MNHEY and CDR2 is SVGAGI. Trimming at V came to 6 bases and at J to 4 bases, leaving 7 bases not matched to a gene. The CDR3 spells CASSGGQGIETQYF. CDR3 DNA: TGTGCCAGCAGCGGCGGACAGGGAATAGAGACCCAGTACTTC.

This clone was observed a few times. This chain connects TRBV29-1 to TRBJ2-3; tentatively, D is TRBD1 or TRBD2 (5 bases each). This CDR3 has 12 residues. V was clipped by 7 bases and J by 6 bases, with 14 bases between them. Per germline, CDR1 SQVTM and CDR2 ANQGSEA. Here the CDR3 reads CSGLRGEDTQYF. CDR3 sequence (DNA): TGCAGCGGACTGAGGGGAGAGGATACGCAGTATTTT.

The V call is TRBV18, the J call TRBJ2-7; D possibly matches TRBD1 or TRBD2 (5 bases each). The CDR3 sequence is 14 residues long. Germline CDR1 and CDR2: KGHSH and LQKENI. Trimming took off 4 bases at V and 6 bases at J, with 16 bases between the two ends. As DNA, the CDR3 is TGTGCCAGCTCACTCGGACATGAAGAGGGCGAGCAGTACTTC. Protein sequence: CASSLGHEEGEQYF.

The chain employs TRBV15 and TRBJ2-1, with a weak D call TRBD1 (5 bases). V lost 6 bases and J lost 4, with 16 bases in between. There are 15 residues in the CDR3. Per germline, CDR1 LNHNV and CDR2 YYDKDF (reference sequence). The CDR3 reads CATSTLQGSYNEQFF. In DNA form, the CDR3 reads TGTGCCACCAGTACCCTGCAGGGCTCTTACAATGAGCAGTTCTTC.

A few counts support this clone. The V call is TRBV19, the J call TRBJ1-1, with D uncertain. V lost 11 bases and J 8 bases, leaving 18 bases between the germline ends. Germline V lookup: CDR1 LNHDA, CDR2 SQIVND (reference sequence). The CDR3 sequence is 12 residues long. CDR3 residues: CAALGRSFEAFF. The CDR3 DNA reads as TGTGCCGCTTTGGGGAGGTCCTTCGAAGCTTTCTTT.

This clone was observed at least ten times. The rearrangement links TRBV15 to TRBJ2-3, with D possibly being TRBD2 (6 bases). Trimming took 1 base from V and 3 from J, leaving 8 bases between them. Germline V CDR1 and CDR2: LNHNV, YYDKDF (reference sequence). CDR3 length equals 14 residues. Written as DNA, the CDR3 is TGTGCCACCAGCAGAGGGGGGGTGACAGATACGCAGTATTTT. It codes for CATSRGGVTDTQYF.

Points on this clone: Since a much larger clone is just one base distant, this may be a read error. The rearrangement links TRBV5-4 to TRBJ2-3; D is ambiguous. Trimming took off 4 bases at V and 3 bases at J, with 15 bases between the two ends. From germline, CDR1 is SGHNT and CDR2 YYREEE (reference sequence). The CDR3 is 15 amino acids. Written as DNA, the CDR3 is TGTGCCAGCAGCGCGGACCCCAGCAAGACAGATACGCAGTATTTT. Translating it yields CASSADPSKTDTQYF.

This sequence joins TRBV7-9 and TRBJ2-5; tentatively, D is TRBD2 (5 bases). CDR1 is SEHNR, CDR2 FQNEAQ, per germline (reference sequence). The V and J ends lost 3 bases and 3 bases respectively, with 11 bases between them. This CDR3 has 14 amino acids. For the CDR3, the DNA is TGTGCCAGCAGCTTTGGAGGATTGAAAGAGACCCAGTACTTC. Translation gives CASSFGGLKETQYF.

The rearrangement uses TRBV30 and TRBJ1-1, with D uncertain. The germline CDR1 and CDR2 sequences are GTSNPN and SVGIG (reference sequence). The CDR3 is 13 residues long. Trimming left V 2 bases short and J 0 bases short, with 7 bases between. CDR3 sequence (DNA): TGTGCCTGGAGTCGGAACCTGAACACTGAAGCTTTCTTT. Translation gives CAWSRNLNTEAFF. Complete variable domain (other parts from reference TRBV30 and TRBJ1-1): SQTIHQWPATLVQPVGSPLSLECTVEGTSNPNLYWYRQAAGRGLQLLFYSVGIGQISSEVPQNLSASRPQDRQFILSSKKLLLSDSGFYLCAWSRNLNTEAFFGQGTRLTVV.

The chain carries TRBV9 and TRBJ2-1, with D tentatively TRBD2 (6 bases). From germline, CDR1 is SGDLS and CDR2 YYNGEE. The CDR3 spans 15 residues. The V gene lost 4 bases and the J gene lost 5 bases, with 16 bases spanning the gap. The CDR3 loop reads CASSPRDFGDNEQFF. In DNA, the CDR3 is TGTGCCAGCAGCCCCCGGGACTTTGGGGACAATGAGCAGTTCTTC. Variable domain in full (rest from reference TRBV9 and TRBJ2-1): DSGVTQTPKHLITATGQRVTLRCSPRSGDLSVYWYQQSLDQGLQFLIQYYNGEERAKGNILERFSAQQFPDLHSELNLSSLELGDSALYFCASSPRDFGDNEQFFGPGTRLTVL.

V is TRBV7-2 and J is TRBJ2-1; TRBD1 aligns across 12 bases. Germline CDR1 and CDR2: SGHTA and FQGNSA. V shed 5 bases, J shed 6 bases, and the junction held 5 bases outside the gene matches. This CDR3 region has 15 residues. CDR3 sequence reads: CASSRDRGPFNEQFF. For the CDR3, the DNA is TGTGCCAGCAGCAGGGACAGGGGGCCTTTCAATGAGCAGTTCTTC.

This clone has only a few counts. The rearrangement links TRBV10-2 to TRBJ1-2; D not certain. Per the germline V gene, CDR1 is WSHSY and CDR2 is SAAADI. This CDR3 comprises 14 residues. V lost 2 bases and J lost 4, with 11 bases in between. The CDR3 DNA follows: TGCGCCAGCAGTGAGGGAACAGCTTCCTATGGCTACACCTTC. It translates to CASSEGTASYGYTF.